This T cell receptor beta chain was recovered during a study of identical twins. TCRdb reprocessed the 5' RACE reads via MiXCR and lists one record per CDR3 protein. The data contain about 690,000 distinct CDR3 sequences, roughly 6.2% of them seen just once; the ten biggest clones take up approximately 1.6%. V was trimmed by 6 bases and J by 1 base, leaving 18 bases between them. This CDR3 region has 16 residues. This receptor was obtained from a man aged 18 to 29 in good health. This sequence joins TRBV12-3 or TRBV12-4 and TRBJ1-1, with D uncertain. The sample taken for sequencing was naive T cells sorted from blood. CDR3 DNA sequence: TGTGCCAGCAGCCAGGCCGGGGTTTACGGGAACACTGAAGCTTTCTTT. The encoded protein is CASSQAGVYGNTEAFF.